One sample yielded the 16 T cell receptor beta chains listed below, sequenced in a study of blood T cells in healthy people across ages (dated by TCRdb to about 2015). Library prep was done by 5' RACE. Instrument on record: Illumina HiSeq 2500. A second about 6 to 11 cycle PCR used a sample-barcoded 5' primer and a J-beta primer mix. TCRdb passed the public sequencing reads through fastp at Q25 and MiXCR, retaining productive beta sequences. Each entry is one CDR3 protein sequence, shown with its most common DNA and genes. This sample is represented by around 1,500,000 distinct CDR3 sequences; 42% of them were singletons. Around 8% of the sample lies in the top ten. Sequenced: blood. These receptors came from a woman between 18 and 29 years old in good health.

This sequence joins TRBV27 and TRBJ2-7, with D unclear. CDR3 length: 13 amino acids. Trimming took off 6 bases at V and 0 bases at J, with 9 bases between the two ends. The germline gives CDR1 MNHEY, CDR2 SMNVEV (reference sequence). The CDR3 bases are TGTGCCAGCAGGCACCAGAGCTCCTACGAGCAGTACTTC. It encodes CASRHQSSYEQYF.

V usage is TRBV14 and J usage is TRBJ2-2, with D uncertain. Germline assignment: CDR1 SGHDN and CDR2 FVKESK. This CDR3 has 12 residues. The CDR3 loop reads CAWAANTGELFF. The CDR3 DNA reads TGTGCATGGGCAGCGAACACCGGGGAGCTGTTTTTT. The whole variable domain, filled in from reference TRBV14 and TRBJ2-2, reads EAGVTQFPSHSVIEKGQTVTLRCDPISGHDNLYWYRRVMGKEIKFLLHFVKESKQDESGMPNNRFLAERTGGTYSTLKVQPAELEDSGVYFCAWAANTGELFFGEGSRLTVL.

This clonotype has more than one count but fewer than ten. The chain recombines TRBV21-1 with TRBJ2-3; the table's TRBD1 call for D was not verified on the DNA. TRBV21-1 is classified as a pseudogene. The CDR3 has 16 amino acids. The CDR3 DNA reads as TGTGCCAGCAGGCCGGATGGGGACAGGGGGACCGATACGCAGTATTTT. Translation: CASRPDGDRGTDTQYF.

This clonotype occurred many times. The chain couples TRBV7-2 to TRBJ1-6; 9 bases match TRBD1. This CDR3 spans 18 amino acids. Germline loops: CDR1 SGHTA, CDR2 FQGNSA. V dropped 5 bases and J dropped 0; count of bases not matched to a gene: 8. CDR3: CASSKIQGAFSYNSPLHF. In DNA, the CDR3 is TGTGCCAGCAGCAAGATACAGGGGGCGTTCTCCTATAATTCACCCCTCCACTTT. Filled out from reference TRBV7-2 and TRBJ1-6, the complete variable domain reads GAGVSQSPSNKVTEKGKDVELRCDPISGHTALYWYRQSLGQGLEFLIYFQGNSAPDKSGLPSDRFSAERTGGSVSTLTIQRTQQEDSAVYLCASSKIQGAFSYNSPLHFGNGTRLTVT.

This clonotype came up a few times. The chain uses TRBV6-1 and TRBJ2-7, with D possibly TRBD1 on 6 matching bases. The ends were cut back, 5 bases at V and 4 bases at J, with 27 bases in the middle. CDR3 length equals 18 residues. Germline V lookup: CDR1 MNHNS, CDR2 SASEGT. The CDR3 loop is CASSQLYPGTLRAYEQYF. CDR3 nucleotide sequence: TGTGCCAGCAGTCAACTATACCCGGGGACACTAAGGGCGTACGAGCAGTACTTC.

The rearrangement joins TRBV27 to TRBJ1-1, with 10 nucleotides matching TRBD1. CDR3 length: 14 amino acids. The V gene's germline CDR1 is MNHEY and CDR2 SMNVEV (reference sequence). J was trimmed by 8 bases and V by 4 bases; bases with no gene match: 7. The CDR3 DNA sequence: TGTGCCAGCAGTTCCCCGGGACAGGGGACCGAAGCTTTCTTT. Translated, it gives CASSSPGQGTEAFF.

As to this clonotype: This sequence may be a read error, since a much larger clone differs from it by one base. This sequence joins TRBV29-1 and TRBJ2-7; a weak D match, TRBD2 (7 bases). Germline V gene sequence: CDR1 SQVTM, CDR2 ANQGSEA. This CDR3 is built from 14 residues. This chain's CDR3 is CSVSAGAGDYERYF. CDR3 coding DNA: TGCAGCGTCTCAGCGGGCGCAGGGGACTACGAGCGGTACTTC.

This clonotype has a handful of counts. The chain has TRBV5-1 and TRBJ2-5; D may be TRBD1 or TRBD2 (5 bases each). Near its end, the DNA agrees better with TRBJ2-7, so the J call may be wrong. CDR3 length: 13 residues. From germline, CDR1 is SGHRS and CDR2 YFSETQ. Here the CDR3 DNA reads TGCGCCAGCAGCATACACCTTGGGGGCGAGCAGTACTTC. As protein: CASSIHLGGEQYF.

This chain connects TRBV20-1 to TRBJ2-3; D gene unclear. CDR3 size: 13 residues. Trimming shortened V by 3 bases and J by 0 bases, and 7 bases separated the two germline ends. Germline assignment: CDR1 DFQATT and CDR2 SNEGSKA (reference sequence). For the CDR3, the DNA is TGCAGTGCTAGCCTTTACAGCACAGATACGCAGTATTTT. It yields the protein CSASLYSTDTQYF.

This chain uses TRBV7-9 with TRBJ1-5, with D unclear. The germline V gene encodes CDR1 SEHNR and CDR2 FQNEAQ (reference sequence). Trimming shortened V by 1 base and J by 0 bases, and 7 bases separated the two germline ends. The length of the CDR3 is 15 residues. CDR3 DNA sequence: TGTGCCAGCAGCTTAGGCGACTTTAGCAATCAGCCCCAGCATTTT. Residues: CASSLGDFSNQPQHF. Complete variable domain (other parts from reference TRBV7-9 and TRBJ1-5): DTGVSQNPRHKITKRGQNVTFRCDPISEHNRLYWYRQTLGQGPEFLTYFQNEAQLEKSRLLSDRFSAERPKGSFSTLEIQRTEQGDSAMYLCASSLGDFSNQPQHFGDGTRLSIL.

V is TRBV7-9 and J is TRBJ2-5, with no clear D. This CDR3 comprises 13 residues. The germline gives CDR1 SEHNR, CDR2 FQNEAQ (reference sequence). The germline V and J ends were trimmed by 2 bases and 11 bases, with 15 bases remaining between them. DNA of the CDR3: TGTGCCAGCAGCTTAAAGAGAGACAATGAGCAGTACTTC. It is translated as CASSLKRDNEQYF.

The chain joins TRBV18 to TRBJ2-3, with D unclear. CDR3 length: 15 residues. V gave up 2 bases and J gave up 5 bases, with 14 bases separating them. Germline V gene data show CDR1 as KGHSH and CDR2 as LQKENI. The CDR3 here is CASSPETWLLDTQYF. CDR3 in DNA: TGTGCCAGCTCACCAGAGACCTGGCTGTTAGATACGCAGTATTTT. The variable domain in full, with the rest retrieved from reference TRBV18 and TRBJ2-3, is NAGVMQNPRHLVRRRGQEARLRCSPMKGHSHVYWYRQLPEEGLKFMVYLQKENIIDESGMPKERFSAEFPKEGPSILRIQQVVRGDSAAYFCASSPETWLLDTQYFGPGTRLTVL.

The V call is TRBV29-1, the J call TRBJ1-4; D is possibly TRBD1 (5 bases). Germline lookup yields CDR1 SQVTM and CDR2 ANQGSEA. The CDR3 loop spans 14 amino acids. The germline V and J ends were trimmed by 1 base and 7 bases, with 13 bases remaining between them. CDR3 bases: TGCAGCGTTGAAGTAGGGGATGGGAGTGAAAAACTGTTTTTT. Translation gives CSVEVGDGSEKLFF.

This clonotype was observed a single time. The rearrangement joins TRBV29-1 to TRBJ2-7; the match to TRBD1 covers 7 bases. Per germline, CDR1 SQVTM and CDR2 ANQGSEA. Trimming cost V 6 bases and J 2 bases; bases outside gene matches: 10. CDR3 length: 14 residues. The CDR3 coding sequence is TGCAGCGTGGAATCGACGGGACAGCCCTACGAGCAGTACTTC. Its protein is CSVESTGQPYEQYF.

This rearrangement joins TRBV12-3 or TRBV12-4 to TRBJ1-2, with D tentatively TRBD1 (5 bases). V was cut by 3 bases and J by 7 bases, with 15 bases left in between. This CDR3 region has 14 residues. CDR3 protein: CASSFQGGMAGYTF. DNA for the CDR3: TGTGCCAGCAGTTTTCAGGGAGGGATGGCTGGCTACACCTTC.

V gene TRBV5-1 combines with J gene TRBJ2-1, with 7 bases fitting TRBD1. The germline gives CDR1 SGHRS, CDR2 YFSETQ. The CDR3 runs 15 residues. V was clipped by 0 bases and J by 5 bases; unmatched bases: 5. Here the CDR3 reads CASSLGQGRNNEQFF. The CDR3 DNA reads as TGCGCCAGCAGCTTGGGACAGGGTAGGAACAATGAGCAGTTCTTC.